This T cell receptor beta chain was found in a study of blood T cell repertoires in COVID-19. The wider study: Sites across the United States, Italy and Spain contributed samples from acute and convalescent COVID-19. Sources were T cells, B-cell-depleted T cells, or PBMCs; the material itself was cDNA or gDNA.

Original analysis: From reference gene primer amplification, estimates of nucleated cell counts were derived. Clones were read by immunoSEQ multiplex PCR, and TCRdb kept only the in-frame ones, dropping some. The DNA gave D and trimming, while V, J and clone size come from that table. This sample has 150,000 to 200,000 clones, with around 90% found just once. The receptor's source is a man between 18 and 35 years old with acute or convalescent COVID-19. The sequenced sample consisted of peripheral blood.

For the CDR3, the DNA is TGTGCCAGCAGCGAGGCGGCAGGGTATTTGGACGAGCAGTACTTC. It is translated as CASSEAAGYLDEQYF. The chain is built from TRBV9 and TRBJ2-7, with D possibly being TRBD1 (5 bases). The CDR3 spans 15 residues. V gave up 3 bases and J gave up 5 bases, with 18 bases separating them. Germline lookup yields CDR1 SGDLS and CDR2 YYNGEE. Looking up the rest from reference TRBV9 and TRBJ2-7 gives the full variable domain: DSGVTQTPKHLITATGQRVTLRCSPRSGDLSVYWYQQSLDQGLQFLIQYYNGEERAKGNILERFSAQQFPDLHSELNLSSLELGDSALYFCASSEAAGYLDEQYFGPGTRLTVT.